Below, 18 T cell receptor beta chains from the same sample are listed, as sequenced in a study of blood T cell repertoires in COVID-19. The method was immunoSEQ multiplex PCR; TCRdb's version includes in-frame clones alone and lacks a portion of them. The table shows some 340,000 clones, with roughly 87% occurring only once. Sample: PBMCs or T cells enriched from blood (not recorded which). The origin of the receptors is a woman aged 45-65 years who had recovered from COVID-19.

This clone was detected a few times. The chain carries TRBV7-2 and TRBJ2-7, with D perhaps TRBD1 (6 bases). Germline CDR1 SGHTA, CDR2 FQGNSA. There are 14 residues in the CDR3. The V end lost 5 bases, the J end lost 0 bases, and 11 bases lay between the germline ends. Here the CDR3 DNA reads TGTGCCAGCAGCCCCGACAGGTACTCCTACGAGCAGTACTTC. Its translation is CASSPDRYSYEQYF.

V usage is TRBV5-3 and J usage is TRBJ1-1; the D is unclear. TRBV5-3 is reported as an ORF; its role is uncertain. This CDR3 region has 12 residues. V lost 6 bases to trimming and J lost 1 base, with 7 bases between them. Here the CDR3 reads CARTVRNTEAFF. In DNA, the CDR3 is TGTGCCAGAACCGTGAGGAACACTGAAGCTTTCTTT.

CDR3 sequence: CASSLDIRDTVGVAEAFF. Here the CDR3 DNA reads TGTGCCAGCAGCTTAGATATTCGGGACACCGTAGGAGTCGCTGAAGCTTTCTTT. The chain couples TRBV11-2 to TRBJ1-1; D may be TRBD1 (6 bases). Trimming took 0 bases from V and 6 from J, leaving 23 bases between them. This CDR3 contains 18 residues. In germline, CDR1 is SGHAT, CDR2 FQNNGV.

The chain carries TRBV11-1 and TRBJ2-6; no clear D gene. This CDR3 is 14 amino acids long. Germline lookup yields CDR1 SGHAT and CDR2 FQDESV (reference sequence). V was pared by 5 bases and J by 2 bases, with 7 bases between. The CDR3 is CASSDSTGANVLTF. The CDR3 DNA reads TGTGCCAGCAGCGACTCAACTGGGGCCAACGTCCTGACTTTC.

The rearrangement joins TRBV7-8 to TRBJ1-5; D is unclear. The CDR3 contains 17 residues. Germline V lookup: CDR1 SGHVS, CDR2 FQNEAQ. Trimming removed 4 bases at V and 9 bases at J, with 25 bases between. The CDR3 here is CASSSYYGESLGVPQHF. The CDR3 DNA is TGTGCCAGCAGCTCTTATTACGGGGAGAGTCTCGGGGTGCCCCAGCATTTT.

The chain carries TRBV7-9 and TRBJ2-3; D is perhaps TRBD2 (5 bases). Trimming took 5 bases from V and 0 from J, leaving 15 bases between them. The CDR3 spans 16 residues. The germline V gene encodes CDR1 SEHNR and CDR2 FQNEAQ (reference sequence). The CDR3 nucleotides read TGTGCCAGCAGCGCGGGCCCTTTTGGGAGCACAGATACGCAGTATTTT. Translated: CASSAGPFGSTDTQYF.

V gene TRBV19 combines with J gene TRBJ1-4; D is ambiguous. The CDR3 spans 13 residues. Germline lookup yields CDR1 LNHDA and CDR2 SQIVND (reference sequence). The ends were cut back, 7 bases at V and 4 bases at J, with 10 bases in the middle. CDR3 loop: CASNMAGNEKLFF. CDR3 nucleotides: TGTGCCAGTAACATGGCAGGTAATGAAAAACTGTTTTTT. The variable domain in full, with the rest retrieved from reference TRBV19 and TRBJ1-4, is DGGITQSPKYLFRKEGQNVTLSCEQNLNHDAMYWYRQDPGQGLRLIYYSQIVNDFQKGDIAEGYSVSREKKESFPLTVTSAQKNPTAFYLCASNMAGNEKLFFGSGTQLSVL.

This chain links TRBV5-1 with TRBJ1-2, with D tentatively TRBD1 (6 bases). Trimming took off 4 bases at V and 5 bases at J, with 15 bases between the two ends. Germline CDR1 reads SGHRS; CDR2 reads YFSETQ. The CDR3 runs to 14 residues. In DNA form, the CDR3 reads TGCGCCAGCAGCCCTGAGGGGGGGTTTTATGGCTACACCTTC. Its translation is CASSPEGGFYGYTF.

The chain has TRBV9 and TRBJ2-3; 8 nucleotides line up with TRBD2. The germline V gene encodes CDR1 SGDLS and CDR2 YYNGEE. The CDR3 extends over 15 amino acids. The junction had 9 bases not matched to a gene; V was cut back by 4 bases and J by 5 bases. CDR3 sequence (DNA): TGTGCCAGCAGCCCCAGGGGACGGGGGGGAGATACGCAGTATTTT. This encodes CASSPRGRGGDTQYF.

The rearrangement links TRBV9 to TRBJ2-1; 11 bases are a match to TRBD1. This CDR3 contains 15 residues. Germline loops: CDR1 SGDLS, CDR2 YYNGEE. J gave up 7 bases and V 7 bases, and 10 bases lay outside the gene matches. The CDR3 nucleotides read TGTGCCAGCGCGGGAGGGACAGGGGGAAGTAATGAGCAGTTCTTC. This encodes CASAGGTGGSNEQFF. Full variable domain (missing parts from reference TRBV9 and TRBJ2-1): DSGVTQTPKHLITATGQRVTLRCSPRSGDLSVYWYQQSLDQGLQFLIQYYNGEERAKGNILERFSAQQFPDLHSELNLSSLELGDSALYFCASAGGTGGSNEQFFGPGTRLTVL.

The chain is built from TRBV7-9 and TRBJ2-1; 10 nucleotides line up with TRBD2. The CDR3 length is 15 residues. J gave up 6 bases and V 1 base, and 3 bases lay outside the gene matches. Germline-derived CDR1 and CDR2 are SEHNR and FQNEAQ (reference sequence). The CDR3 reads CASSLDLAGVNEQFF. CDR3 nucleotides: TGTGCCAGCAGCTTAGATCTAGCGGGGGTCAATGAGCAGTTCTTC.

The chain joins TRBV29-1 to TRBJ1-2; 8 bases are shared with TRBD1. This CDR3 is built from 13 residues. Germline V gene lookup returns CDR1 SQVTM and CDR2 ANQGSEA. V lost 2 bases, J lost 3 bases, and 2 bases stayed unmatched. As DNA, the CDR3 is TGCAGCGTTGAAACAGGGGGAGACTATGGCTACACCTTC. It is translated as CSVETGGDYGYTF.

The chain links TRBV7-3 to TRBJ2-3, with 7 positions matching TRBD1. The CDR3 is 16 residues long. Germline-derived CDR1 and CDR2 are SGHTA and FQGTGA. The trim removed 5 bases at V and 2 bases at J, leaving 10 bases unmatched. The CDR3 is CASSLGWDRFTDTQYF. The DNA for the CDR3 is TGTGCCAGCAGCCTCGGGTGGGACAGATTCACAGATACGCAGTATTTT.

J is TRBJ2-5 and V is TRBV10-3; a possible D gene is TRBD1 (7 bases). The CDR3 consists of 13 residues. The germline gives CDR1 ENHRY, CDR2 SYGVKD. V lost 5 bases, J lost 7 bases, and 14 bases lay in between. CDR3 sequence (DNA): TGTGCCATCAGTCAGGGGGAGGCCGGGACCCAGTACTTC. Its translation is CAISQGEAGTQYF.

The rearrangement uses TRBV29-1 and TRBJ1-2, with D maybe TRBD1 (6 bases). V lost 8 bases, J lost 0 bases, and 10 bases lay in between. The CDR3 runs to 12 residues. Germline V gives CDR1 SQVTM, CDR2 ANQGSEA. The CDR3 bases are TGCAGCACACGGACAGCTAACTATGGCTACACCTTC. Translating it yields CSTRTANYGYTF.

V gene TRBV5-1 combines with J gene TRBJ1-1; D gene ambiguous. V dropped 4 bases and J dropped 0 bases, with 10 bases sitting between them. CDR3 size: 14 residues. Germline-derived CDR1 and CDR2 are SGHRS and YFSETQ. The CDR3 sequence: CASSHLELNTEAFF. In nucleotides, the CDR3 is TGCGCCAGCAGCCACTTAGAGTTGAACACTGAAGCTTTCTTT. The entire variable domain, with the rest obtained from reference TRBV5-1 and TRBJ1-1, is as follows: KAGVTQTPRYLIKTRGQQVTLSCSPISGHRSVSWYQQTPGQGLQFLFEYFSETQRNKGNFPGRFSGRQFSNSRSEMNVSTLELGDSALYLCASSHLELNTEAFFGQGTRLTVV.

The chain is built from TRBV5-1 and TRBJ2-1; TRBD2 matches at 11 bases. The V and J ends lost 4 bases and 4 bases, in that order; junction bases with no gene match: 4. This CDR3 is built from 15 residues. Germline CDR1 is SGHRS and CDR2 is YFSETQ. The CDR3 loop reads CASSPGTSGYNEQFF. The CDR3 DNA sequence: TGCGCCAGCAGCCCCGGGACTAGCGGATACAATGAGCAGTTCTTC.

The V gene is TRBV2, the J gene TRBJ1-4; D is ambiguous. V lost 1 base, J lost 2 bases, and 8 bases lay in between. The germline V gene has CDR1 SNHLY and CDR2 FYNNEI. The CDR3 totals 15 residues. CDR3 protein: CASSEGGMTNEKLFF. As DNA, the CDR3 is TGTGCCAGCAGTGAAGGAGGGATGACTAATGAAAAACTGTTTTTT.